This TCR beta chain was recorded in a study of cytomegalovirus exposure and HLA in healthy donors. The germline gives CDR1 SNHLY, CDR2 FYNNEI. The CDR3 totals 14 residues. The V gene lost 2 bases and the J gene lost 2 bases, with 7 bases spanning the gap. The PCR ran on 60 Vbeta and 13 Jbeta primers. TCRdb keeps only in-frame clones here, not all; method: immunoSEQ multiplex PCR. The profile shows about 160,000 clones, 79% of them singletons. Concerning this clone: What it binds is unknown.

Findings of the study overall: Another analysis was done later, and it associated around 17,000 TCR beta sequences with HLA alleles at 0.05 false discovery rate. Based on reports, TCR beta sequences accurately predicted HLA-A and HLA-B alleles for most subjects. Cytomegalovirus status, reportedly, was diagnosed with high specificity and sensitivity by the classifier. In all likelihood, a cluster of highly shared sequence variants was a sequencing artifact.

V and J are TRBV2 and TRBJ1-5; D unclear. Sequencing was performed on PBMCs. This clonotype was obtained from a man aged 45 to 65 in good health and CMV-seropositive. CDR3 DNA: TGTGCCAGCAGTGAATGGGCAGGCAATCAGCCCCAGCATTTT. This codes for CASSEWAGNQPQHF. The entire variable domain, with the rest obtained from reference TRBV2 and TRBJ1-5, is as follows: EPEVTQTPSHQVTQMGQEVILRCVPISNHLYFYWYRQILGQKVEFLVSFYNNEISEKSEIFDDQFSVERPDGSNFTLKIRSTKLEDSAMYFCASSEWAGNQPQHFGDGTRLSIL.